This TCR beta chain was observed in a study of blood T cell repertoires in COVID-19. In the source study's methods: Scientists estimated how many nucleated cells there were by amplifying reference gene primers. Measured with immunoSEQ multiplex PCR; TCRdb has only the in-frame clones, and not every one. V, J and clone size were drawn from that table, and D and trimming were deduced from the DNA. The sample holds over 250,000 clones, less than 90% seen once. CDR1 and CDR2 (germline): MDHEN, SYDVKM. V was shortened by 6 bases and J by 4 bases, with 12 bases between the two germline ends. The CDR3 consists of 14 residues.

The clonotype was recovered from a human donor in a cohort sampled during active COVID-19. The genes are TRBV28 and TRBJ1-4, with D possibly TRBD1 on 6 matching bases. Sequenced sample: peripheral blood. As DNA, the CDR3 is TGTGCCAGCAGCCGGACAGACCTTAATGAAAAACTGTTTTTT. This sequence encodes CASSRTDLNEKLFF.